Presented here are 9 T cell receptor beta chains from one specimen sequenced in a study of vaccination and CD4 T cells after COVID-19. Treatment denoted: approximately 9-day PBMC culture with coronavirus spike peptide pools or control peptides (ViraFEST assay). An Oncomine TCR Beta short-read assay was used to sequence the DNA from cultured CD4+ T cells. TCRdb independently ran MiXCR on the PCR reads; one entry per CDR3 protein. This repertoire shows about 20,000 distinct CDR3 sequences, approximately 61% found once; its top ten account for 3.5% to 4.5%. Their target antigens are unknown. The sequencing sample was made of CD4+ T cells from blood, cultured in vitro. Every receptor here comes from a human donor who had recovered from COVID-19.

The V and J genes are TRBV20-1 and TRBJ2-1; D could derive from TRBD1 or TRBD2 (6 bases each). This CDR3 is built from 13 residues. Per germline, CDR1 DFQATT and CDR2 SNEGSKA (reference sequence). V gave up 3 bases and J gave up 6 bases, with 12 bases separating them. CDR3 coding DNA: TGCAGTGCTAGCCCGGGGGCGGGCAATGAGCAGTTCTTC. This codes for CSASPGAGNEQFF.

This clonotype appeared a single time. The chain links TRBV6-1 to TRBJ2-7; D gene ambiguous. The germline gives CDR1 MNHNS, CDR2 SASEGT. CDR3 length: 12 residues. The V gene lost 6 bases and the J gene lost 3 bases, with 9 bases spanning the gap. The CDR3 DNA is TGTGCCAGCAGCCAGACCGACTACGAGCAGTACTTC. This gives the protein CASSQTDYEQYF.

This clonotype was counted once. The V call is TRBV6-5, the J call TRBJ2-3, with 13 bases matching TRBD2. CDR1 is MNHEY and CDR2 is SVGAGI in the germline V gene. CDR3 length: 16 residues. With 4 bases clipped from V and 1 base from J, the junction kept 2 bases outside the gene matches. CDR3 DNA sequence: TGTGCCAGCAGTTTTGGACTAGCGGGGGGCACAGATACGCAGTATTTT. Protein sequence: CASSFGLAGGTDTQYF.

The CDR3 coding sequence is TGTGCCAGCAGTGGGGACAGGGGGCATGGAAACACCATATATTTT. Translating gives CASSGDRGHGNTIYF. V gene TRBV2 combines with J gene TRBJ1-3; 12 bases match TRBD1. The V and J ends lost 4 bases and 3 bases, in that order; junction bases with no gene match: 1. Germline assignment: CDR1 SNHLY and CDR2 FYNNEI. CDR3 length equals 15 residues.

This sequence joins TRBV6-5 and TRBJ2-3, with D uncertain. The CDR3 has 14 residues. V was clipped by 2 bases and J by 0 bases, with 6 bases between them. CDR1 is MNHEY and CDR2 is SVGAGI in the germline V gene. The CDR3 DNA follows: TGTGCCAGCAGTTACGGTTGGAGCACAGATACGCAGTATTTT. This translates into CASSYGWSTDTQYF.

The V gene is TRBV11-3, the J gene TRBJ1-1; D remains ambiguous. Per germline, CDR1 SGHNT and CDR2 YENEEA. Trimming shortened V by 3 bases and J by 1 base, and 18 bases separated the two germline ends. This CDR3 is 17 amino acids long. The CDR3 loop reads CASSLRKLRTQNTEAFF. The CDR3 DNA is TGTGCCAGCAGCTTGCGAAAACTCCGGACTCAGAACACTGAAGCTTTCTTT.

The V call is TRBV24-1, the J call TRBJ2-7; 9 positions match TRBD1. CDR1 is KGHDR, CDR2 SFDVKD, per germline. The CDR3 runs to 16 residues. V lost 2 bases, J lost 0 bases, and 4 bases stayed unmatched. DNA of the CDR3: TGTGCCACCAGTGATTCACAGGGGGCCTCCTCCTACGAGCAGTACTTC. It is translated as CATSDSQGASSYEQYF.

This clonotype was detected a few times. V is TRBV20-1 and J is TRBJ2-5; TRBD2 agrees at 13 bases. The V and J ends lost 1 base and 7 bases, in that order; junction bases with no gene match: 12. CDR1 is DFQATT and CDR2 is SNEGSKA in the germline V gene (reference sequence). This CDR3 comprises 17 residues. The CDR3 DNA reads TGCAGTGCTAGAGGGCCTACTGGACTAGCGGGAGCTGGGACCCAGTACTTC. This sequence encodes CSARGPTGLAGAGTQYF.

The chain has TRBV6-1 and TRBJ1-1; D unclear. The CDR3 totals 12 residues. Germline CDR1 is MNHNS and CDR2 is SASEGT. V lost 2 bases and J lost 1, with 2 bases in between. The CDR3 DNA sequence: TGTGCCAGCAGTGAATGGAACACTGAAGCTTTCTTT. This codes for CASSEWNTEAFF.